These 27 T cell receptor beta chains came from one sample sequenced in a study of blood T cells in healthy people across ages. A second PCR of 7 to 11 cycles used a sample-barcoded 5' primer and a J-beta primer mix. Using its own MiXCR run on the 5' RACE reads, TCRdb lists one record per CDR3 protein. The profile shows 550,000 to 750,000 distinct CDR3 sequences, around 21% of them singletons. What was sequenced was blood. These receptors all come from a man between 70 and 80 years old in good health.

The chain links TRBV6-2 or TRBV6-3 to TRBJ1-6; the match to TRBD1 covers 7 bases. V dropped 0 bases and J dropped 11; count of bases not matched to a gene: 16. This CDR3 is built from 18 residues. Germline-derived CDR1 and CDR2 are MNHEY and SVGEGT. This CDR3 reads CASSYSYFNRQGTAPLHF. CDR3 coding DNA: TGTGCCAGCAGTTACTCATATTTCAATCGACAGGGAACGGCACCCCTCCACTTT.

The chain uses TRBV29-1 and TRBJ1-1; D is ambiguous. Trimming pared 2 bases from V and 8 bases from J, leaving 12 bases between. CDR3 length: 12 residues. Germline V gene sequence: CDR1 SQVTM, CDR2 ANQGSEA. CDR3 coding DNA: TGCAGCGTTGAAATTTCCCCCATGGAAGCTTTCTTT. Translated: CSVEISPMEAFF.

In its sample, this clonotype was seen a few times. The chain couples TRBV5-1 to TRBJ2-3; 10 bases match TRBD2. Germline V gives CDR1 SGHRS, CDR2 YFSETQ. The V and J ends lost 0 bases and 2 bases, in that order; junction bases with no gene match: 3. The CDR3 loop spans 16 amino acids. The CDR3 region is CASSLGTSGFTDTQYF. The DNA of the CDR3 is TGCGCCAGCAGCTTGGGGACTAGCGGATTCACAGATACGCAGTATTTT.

This clonotype was seen at least ten times. This chain links TRBV20-1 with TRBJ2-5; maybe TRBD2 (5 bases). Matching the DNA end better, TRBJ2-1 makes the J call doubtful. CDR3 length: 15 amino acids. Per the germline V gene, CDR1 is DFQATT and CDR2 is SNEGSKA (reference sequence). The DNA for the CDR3 is TGCAGTGCTAGAGATTTGCGGGTAGCTTTGGATGAGCAGTTCTTC. Translating it yields CSARDLRVALDEQFF.

The rearrangement links TRBV20-1 to TRBJ2-1, with TRBD2 as a possible D gene (7 bases). The V and J ends lost 3 bases and 3 bases respectively, with 24 bases between them. CDR1 and CDR2 (germline): DFQATT, SNEGSKA (reference sequence). The CDR3 runs to 18 residues. The chain's CDR3 is CSARRASGQPTYYNEQFF. The DNA of the CDR3 is TGCAGTGCTAGGAGGGCTAGCGGACAGCCGACGTACTACAATGAGCAGTTCTTC.

This chain joins TRBV15 and TRBJ1-4; D is unresolved. V lost 0 bases, J lost 5 bases, and 7 bases lay in between. Looked up from germline, CDR1 is LNHNV and CDR2 is YYDKDF (reference sequence). This CDR3 has 14 amino acids. This CDR3 is CATSRDNGNEKLFF. CDR3 coding DNA: TGTGCCACCAGCAGAGATAACGGGAATGAAAAACTGTTTTTT.

Only a few counts were recorded for this clonotype. The chain is built from TRBV5-1 and TRBJ2-5, with a tentative D call TRBD2 (7 bases). Germline V gene data show CDR1 as SGHRS and CDR2 as YFSETQ. This CDR3 region has 14 residues. V lost 4 bases and J 1 base, leaving 11 bases between the germline ends. This chain's CDR3 is CASSGGALQETQYF. CDR3 coding DNA: TGCGCCAGCAGCGGGGGGGCACTCCAAGAGACCCAGTACTTC.

This clonotype came up once. A read error may produce the germline difference seen at one junction end. V usage is TRBV11-3 and J usage is TRBJ2-3, with a weak D call TRBD1 (6 bases). In germline, CDR1 is SGHNT, CDR2 YENEEA. The CDR3 is 13 residues long. The CDR3 loop reads CASSYRELDTQCF. The CDR3 coding sequence is TGTGCCAGCAGCTACAGGGAGCTGGATACGCAGTGTTTT.

This clonotype was counted only a few times. A junction boundary mismatches the germline segment, possibly from a read error. In nucleotides, the CDR3 is TGCGCCAGCAGAAGACAGGTTAGAAGGGAGACCCAGTACTTC. This encodes CASRRQVRRETQYF. The J gene is TRBJ2-5, the V gene TRBV28; TRBD1 is a possible D gene (6 bases). The germline V gene encodes CDR1 MDHEN and CDR2 SYDVKM. This CDR3 is built from 14 residues.

This clonotype was observed many times. The chain employs TRBV4-2 and TRBJ2-7, with 13 bases matching TRBD2. The CDR3 is made up of 16 amino acids. Trimming at V came to 1 base and at J to 2 bases, leaving 2 bases not matched to a gene. The germline V gene has CDR1 LGHNA and CDR2 YNFKEQ. The CDR3 DNA is TGTGCCAGCAGCCAAGCCGGACTAGCGGGAGCCTACGAGCAGTACTTC. Its translation is CASSQAGLAGAYEQYF.

This clonotype was observed at least ten times. The chain recombines TRBV10-3 with TRBJ2-7; 7 bases map to TRBD1. Germline CDR1 and CDR2: ENHRY and SYGVKD. V dropped 3 bases and J dropped 1; count of bases not matched to a gene: 6. The CDR3 contains 15 residues. CDR3 in amino acids: CAISETGTESYEQYF. CDR3 bases: TGTGCCATCAGTGAAACCGGGACAGAATCCTACGAGCAGTACTTC.

This clonotype was detected ten times or more. The chain carries TRBV12-3 or TRBV12-4 and TRBJ2-5; 11 bases line up with TRBD1. J lost 5 bases, V lost 6 bases, and 5 bases had no gene match. The CDR3 is 14 residues long. The CDR3 region is CASSGTGGGETQYF. CDR3 sequence (DNA): TGTGCCAGCAGCGGGACAGGGGGTGGGGAGACCCAGTACTTC.

The CDR3 DNA reads as TGTGCCAGCAGTTACCAGGTTGGAAACACCATATATTTT. Encoded protein: CASSYQVGNTIYF. The rearrangement links TRBV6-5 to TRBJ1-3; D not certain. The CDR3 is 13 residues long. The V gene's germline CDR1 is MNHEY and CDR2 SVGAGI. Trimming took 2 bases from V and 3 from J, leaving 5 bases between them.

There are many counts of this clonotype. The chain uses TRBV5-8 and TRBJ1-4, with D possibly matching TRBD1 (5 bases). Between the trimmed V and J ends, which lost 4 bases and 4 bases, there was a span of 17 bases. Germline-derived CDR1 and CDR2 are SGHTS and YDEGEE. CDR3 size: 16 residues. The CDR3, as DNA: TGTGCCAGCAGCATTCCGGGACGGGACGATAATGAAAAACTGTTTTTT. This codes for CASSIPGRDDNEKLFF.

This clonotype was observed a few times. V usage is TRBV20-1 and J usage is TRBJ1-2; D is ambiguous. The CDR3 covers 14 residues. V lost 2 bases and J lost 7, with 17 bases in between. Germline CDR1 and CDR2: DFQATT and SNEGSKA (reference sequence). CDR3 in amino acids: CSARPRGGFPGYTF. DNA for the CDR3: TGCAGTGCTAGACCACGAGGCGGTTTTCCTGGCTACACCTTC.

This clonotype was seen a few times. The rearrangement uses TRBV20-1 and TRBJ1-6, with TRBD1 as a possible D gene (6 bases). There are 15 residues in the CDR3. Germline V gives CDR1 DFQATT, CDR2 SNEGSKA (reference sequence). Trimming took off 5 bases at V and 4 bases at J, with 15 bases between the two ends. CDR3 protein: CSAVAGASYNSPLHF. The DNA of the CDR3 is TGCAGTGCTGTGGCGGGGGCCTCATATAATTCACCCCTCCACTTT.

Turning to this clonotype: One end of the junction varies from germline; a read error may be responsible. The chain combines TRBV7-7 with TRBJ2-5; the match to TRBD1 covers 11 bases. The end of the DNA aligns better with TRBJ2-7, so the J call may be wrong. Germline lookup yields CDR1 SSHAT and CDR2 FNYEAQ (reference sequence). This CDR3 is 14 amino acids long. The CDR3 region is CASSDGTGGYEQYF. The CDR3 nucleotides are TGTGCTAGCAGTGACGGGACAGGGGGCTACGAGCAGTACTTC.

This clonotype was seen a handful of times. At one of its ends the junction is not consistent with the germline gene, which may arise from a read error. The chain carries TRBV7-2 and TRBJ2-4; TRBD2 matches 8 bases. Germline CDR1 reads SGHTA; CDR2 reads FQGNSA. The CDR3 length is 14 residues. The CDR3 spells CASSLAQRESIQYF. DNA for the CDR3: TGTGCCAGCAGTTTAGCCCAGCGGGAGAGCATTCAGTACTTC.

This CDR3 reads CASIPRVSGNEQFF. CDR3 nucleotides: TGTGCCAGCATCCCGAGAGTGAGTGGCAATGAGCAGTTCTTC. This chain links TRBV21-1 with TRBJ2-5; whether TRBD1, the table's D call, matches the DNA was not checked. The J call is doubtful: the DNA matches TRBJ2-1 better. TRBV21-1 is a known pseudogene. CDR3 length: 14 residues.

J is TRBJ2-1 and V is TRBV18; D tentatively fits TRBD1 or TRBD2 (5 bases each). Trimming cost V 3 bases and J 9 bases, with 9 bases left between them. This CDR3 contains 12 residues. The germline V gene encodes CDR1 KGHSH and CDR2 LQKENI. The CDR3, as DNA: TGTGCCAGCTCACCCTCGGGACCTGAGCAGTTCTTC. Encoded protein: CASSPSGPEQFF. Using reference TRBV18 and TRBJ2-1 for the parts outside the CDR3, the full variable domain is NAGVMQNPRHLVRRRGQEARLRCSPMKGHSHVYWYRQLPEEGLKFMVYLQKENIIDESGMPKERFSAEFPKEGPSILRIQQVVRGDSAAYFCASSPSGPEQFFGPGTRLTVL.

This clonotype has a handful of counts. This chain joins TRBV6-1 and TRBJ2-7; no firm D call. CDR3 size: 11 residues. CDR1 is MNHNS, CDR2 SASEGT, per germline. V was shortened by 2 bases and J by 12 bases, with 11 bases between the two germline ends. CDR3 coding DNA: TGTGCCAGCAGTGAAATTATACGGGCGTACTTC. It specifies CASSEIIRAYF.

Note on this clonotype: At one of its ends the junction is not consistent with the germline gene, which may arise from a read error. This rearrangement joins TRBV7-3 to TRBJ2-7, with D unresolved. CDR1 and CDR2 (germline): SGHTA, FQGTGA. The CDR3 contains 14 residues. CDR3 nucleotide sequence: TGTGCCAGCAGCTTAAAGCGAGAAGGCTACGAGCAGTGCTTC. Translated, it gives CASSLKREGYEQCF.

This clonotype has at least ten counts. One junction end does not reproduce the germline sequence, and a read error may be involved. The chain carries TRBV5-1 and TRBJ2-6; perhaps TRBD1 as D (6 bases). The CDR3 is made up of 15 amino acids. Looked up from germline, CDR1 is SGHRS and CDR2 is YFSETQ. CDR3 nucleotides: TGTGCCAGCAGCTCACAGGGCTCTGGGGCCAACGTCCTGACTTTC. Translated, it gives CASSSQGSGANVLTF.

This clonotype showed up just once. The genes are TRBV2 and TRBJ2-5; TRBD1 is a possible D gene (6 bases). Per germline, CDR1 SNHLY and CDR2 FYNNEI. V was clipped by 7 bases and J by 4 bases, with 16 bases between them. This CDR3 spans 14 amino acids. The CDR3 sequence: CASKGDTKAETQYF. The CDR3 DNA follows: TGTGCCAGCAAGGGGGACACCAAGGCAGAGACCCAGTACTTC.

This clonotype was found many times. The chain carries TRBV5-5 and TRBJ2-1; 9 nucleotides align to TRBD2. CDR1 is SGHKS and CDR2 is YYEKEE in the germline V gene (reference sequence). The CDR3 is 15 amino acids. Germline trimming cut 4 bases from V and 4 bases from J; bases unmatched to any gene: 6. CDR3 region: CASSLLAGPYNEQFF. The CDR3 DNA sequence: TGTGCCAGCAGCCTACTAGCGGGCCCATACAATGAGCAGTTCTTC.

CDR3 in amino acids: CSARGQRGSYEQYF. CDR3 coding DNA: TGCAGTGCTAGGGGGCAGCGGGGCTCCTACGAGCAGTACTTC. The chain has TRBV20-1 and TRBJ2-7; TRBD2 matches 7 bases. CDR3 size: 14 residues. V shed 3 bases and J 0 bases; nucleotides not matched to a gene: 5. Germline CDR1 reads DFQATT; CDR2 reads SNEGSKA (reference sequence).

The table lists this clonotype with a few counts. The J gene is TRBJ1-2, the V gene TRBV2; D remains unclear. CDR1 and CDR2 (germline): SNHLY, FYNNEI. Trimming pared 4 bases from V and 8 bases from J, leaving 11 bases between. The CDR3 is 12 amino acids. DNA of the CDR3: TGTGCCAGCAGTGGGCCCTCTGGGGGCTACACCTTC. As protein: CASSGPSGGYTF.